A selection of T cell receptor beta chains follows, all from one sample in a study of vaccination and CD4 T cells after COVID-19. Their antigens remain unidentified. One entry per CDR3 protein, called by TCRdb with MiXCR from the PCR reads. Found here are several thousand distinct CDR3 sequences, around 66% of them singletons; the top ten hold around 20%. The sequences come from cultured CD4+ T cells from blood, collected after SARS-CoV-2 vaccination. These receptors all stem from a human donor with COVID-19. Each CDR3 is given with its conserved first and last residue. A D gene is named only where the DNA matches it firmly. Clone size is given for some rows only: seen once, a few or many times, or a class if the clone is expanded.

d_gene	v_gene	j_gene	abundance	CDR3nt	CDR3aa
-	TRBV7-2	TRBJ2-7	-	TGTGCCAGCATCCACCTTGGCGGACCCTCCTACGAGCAGTACTTC	CASIHLGGPSYEQYF
-	TRBV20-1	TRBJ2-1	-	TGCAGTGCCCCCGTCCGCGGGATTAACCACAATGAGCAGTTCTTC	CSAPVRGINHNEQFF
TRBD1	TRBV20-1	TRBJ1-6	-	TGCAGTGCTTGGGACAGGGGCGATAATTCACCCCTCCACTTT	CSAWDRGDNSPLHF
TRBD2	TRBV7-9	TRBJ2-2	-	TGTGCCAGCAGCCCTTTGCGGGGGGCTGACACCGGGGAGCTGTTTTTT	CASSPLRGADTGELFF
-	TRBV11-3	TRBJ1-1	few	TGTGCCAGCAGCTTACAGAACACTGAAGCTTTCTTT	CASSLQNTEAFF
TRBD1	TRBV11-3	TRBJ2-6	-	TGTGCCAGCAGCTTAAGTCTCCAGGGGGCGCCCGGGGCCAACGTCCTGACTTTC	CASSLSLQGAPGANVLTF
-	TRBV6-1	TRBJ1-2	-	TGTGCCAGCAAGACCACCCATGCCGCCTATGGCTACACCTTC	CASKTTHAAYGYTF
TRBD1	TRBV27	TRBJ2-7	-	TGTGCCAGCAGTTCGGACAGGGGGCACGAGCAGTACTTC	CASSSDRGHEQYF
-	TRBV6-1	TRBJ2-3	few	TGTGCCAGCAGCACGACGGGGTGGATATCAGATACGCAGTATTTT	CASSTTGWISDTQYF
-	TRBV6-5	TRBJ1-2	-	TGTGCCAGCAGTTACTTGGGGAAAGGCTACACCTTC	CASSYLGKGYTF
-	TRBV19	TRBJ1-1	-	TGTGCCAGTACTTTACGGGGGGCGGGCACTGAAGCTTTCTTT	CASTLRGAGTEAFF
-	TRBV6-2/TRBV6-3	TRBJ1-2	-	TGTGCCAGCACCACCCCATTAAGGACAGCTAACTATGGCTACACCTTC	CASTTPLRTANYGYTF
TRBD1	TRBV20-1	TRBJ1-5	-	TGCAGTGCTACTCAGGGGGCGGCGAATCAGCCCCAGCATTTT	CSATQGAANQPQHF
-	TRBV10-3	TRBJ1-5	few	TGTGCCATCAGTGAGTTATTTGGGCCGCTCAATCAGCCCCAGCATTTT	CAISELFGPLNQPQHF
TRBD2	TRBV10-3	TRBJ2-3	-	TGTGCCATCGGCCAGACTAGCGGGGGATACACAGATACGCAGTATTTT	CAIGQTSGGYTDTQYF
-	TRBV6-4	TRBJ1-2	-	TGTGCCAGCAGGGCGCAGGGCTACACCTTC	CASRAQGYTF
TRBD1	TRBV7-3	TRBJ2-7	once	TGTGCCAGCAGCCGAAGGGGGACAGGAGACTACGAGCAGTACTTC	CASSRRGTGDYEQYF
-	TRBV12-3/TRBV12-4	TRBJ2-2	few	TGTGCCAGCAGTTTACTGGGGGTGAACACCGGGGAGCTGTTTTTT	CASSLLGVNTGELFF
TRBD2	TRBV19	TRBJ2-3	-	TGTGCCAGTAGTGGTGGACTAGTGGGCACAGATACGCAGTATTTT	CASSGGLVGTDTQYF
-	TRBV7-9	TRBJ1-2	-	TGTGCCAGCAGCTCCCGACAGAACACTAACTATGGCTACACCTTC	CASSSRQNTNYGYTF
-	TRBV6-1	TRBJ1-1	few	TGTGCCAGCAGTGAAGTCCTCAGGGCAGGGCCTGAAGCTTTCTTT	CASSEVLRAGPEAFF
TRBD1	TRBV28	TRBJ1-6	-	TGTGCCAGCAGTCTCCCGGGACAGGGCTATAATTCACCCCTCCACTTT	CASSLPGQGYNSPLHF
-	TRBV24-1	TRBJ2-3	-	TGTGCCACCTCTGGGGGCAGGGTTTCAGATACGCAGTATTTT	CATSGGRVSDTQYF
TRBD1	TRBV20-1	TRBJ1-5	-	TGCAGTGCTTACCCCGGGACAGGACGTAGCAATCAGCCCCAGCATTTT	CSAYPGTGRSNQPQHF
TRBD2	TRBV15	TRBJ2-3	-	TGTGCCACCGGGGCGGGGGGTTCCACAGATACGCAGTATTTT	CATGAGGSTDTQYF
-	TRBV15	TRBJ2-1	-	TGTGCCACCCGAGATTGGGGCAACAATGAGCAGTTCTTC	CATRDWGNNEQFF
-	TRBV20-1	TRBJ2-5	-	TGCAGTGCTCCCTCAGGGGCCTTCGAGACCCAGTACTTC	CSAPSGAFETQYF
TRBD1	TRBV7-6	TRBJ1-5	-	TGTGCCAGCAGCATGGGGACAGGATATAGCAATCAGCCCCAGCATTTT	CASSMGTGYSNQPQHF
-	TRBV6-1	TRBJ1-5	-	TGTGCCAGCAGGTCTACGGTGGGGCAGCCCCAGCATTTT	CASRSTVGQPQHF
TRBD2	TRBV15	TRBJ2-1	few	TGTGCCACCAGCCACGACACTAGCGGGGGGGCCTTTGAGCAGTTCTTC	CATSHDTSGGAFEQFF
-	TRBV7-2	TRBJ1-1	-	TGTGCCAGCAGCTGGGGGGTTGACACTGAAGCTTTCTTT	CASSWGVDTEAFF
-	TRBV20-1	TRBJ1-5	-	TGCAGTGCTAGACCACCGGGGGCGGGGGATAGCAATCAGCCCCAGCATTTT	CSARPPGAGDSNQPQHF
-	TRBV6-1	TRBJ2-3	-	TGTGCCAGCGGAAGGGACACAGATACGCAGTATTTT	CASGRDTDTQYF
-	TRBV6-5	TRBJ1-1	-	TGTGCCAGCAGTTACCACCTTCGAGCTTTCTTT	CASSYHLRAFF
-	TRBV24-1	TRBJ2-5	-	TGTGCCACCAGTGATTCGGGGTGGGAGACCCAGTACTTC	CATSDSGWETQYF